What follows are 21 T cell receptor beta chains derived from one specimen sequenced in a study of blood T cell repertoires in acute mononucleosis. Time point defined: convalescence about 6 months (5-8 months) after acute presentation (visit 7). Overall study findings and caveats: GLC-BM selection appeared to involve both TCR alpha and beta chains.

Profiling relied on immunoSEQ multiplex PCR, and the TCRdb table lists in-frame clones only, not all of them. Here the sample spans a few thousand clones, around 25% being singletons. The input for sequencing was EBV GLC epitope tetramer+ CD8+ T cells sorted from PBMCs, taken during convalescence from infectious mononucleosis. Subset specified: CD8 T cells binding tetramer with EBV BMLF1 280-288 peptide (GLC-BM). Receptors were obtained from a woman between 18 and 30 years old with infectious mononucleosis caused by EBV.

As to this clone: Only one base separates this from a far larger clonotype, so it likely reflects a read error. The J gene is TRBJ2-2, the V gene TRBV11-2; perhaps TRBD1 as D (6 bases). The germline gives CDR1 SGHAT, CDR2 FQNNGV. CDR3 length: 15 amino acids. Deletions cut 6 bases from V and 6 bases from J, with 17 bases between. The CDR3 region is CASSEGDIAPGELFF. In nucleotides, the CDR3 is TGTGCCAGCAGTGAGGGGGACATCGCCCCCGGGGAGCTGTTTTTT.

Notes on this clone: A read error may explain this, as a much larger clone is one base away. This chain uses TRBV23-1 with TRBJ2-7; TRBD2 might be the D (6 bases). TRBV23-1 is noted as an ORF with a role that remains uncertain. The length of the CDR3 is 11 residues. The CDR3 bases are TGCAGCGTCGAAGCGGGCTACGAGCAGTACTTC. This gives the protein CSVEAGYEQYF.

By proportion, this clone is medium-sized. V is TRBV29-1 and J is TRBJ1-2, with D hard to call. Looked up from germline, CDR1 is SQVTM and CDR2 is ANQGSEA. Trimming took 8 bases from V and 0 from J, leaving 10 bases between them. This CDR3 contains 12 residues. The CDR3 DNA reads TGCAGCTTTCAAGAGTCTAACTATGGCTACACCTTC. It specifies CSFQESNYGYTF.

A note on this clone: The DNA is left out, because the CDR3 cannot be placed on it with certainty; the CDR3 is given as TCRdb lists it. The V and J genes are TRBV29-1 and TRBJ1-4; TRBD1, the D gene given by the table, was not confirmed from the DNA. 15 amino acids form the CDR3, both terminal residues included. Germline lookup yields CDR1 SQVTM and CDR2 ANQGSEA. CDR3 sequence reads: CSVGSQGALMKNCFF.

The V and J genes are TRBV11-2 and TRBJ2-7; TRBD1 matches 7 bases. The CDR3 covers 15 residues. Germline assignment: CDR1 SGHAT and CDR2 FQNNGV. Losses at the gene ends were 6 bases for V and 2 bases for J; bases not matched to a gene: 10. The CDR3 loop reads CASSYAGTAAYEQYF. The CDR3 DNA reads as TGTGCCAGCAGTTACGCCGGGACAGCTGCCTACGAGCAGTACTTC. Filled out from reference TRBV11-2 and TRBJ2-7, the complete variable domain reads EAGVAQSPRYKIIEKRQSVAFWCNPISGHATLYWYQQILGQGPKLLIQFQNNGVVDDSQLPKDRFSAERLKGVDSTLKIQPAKLEDSAVYLCASSYAGTAAYEQYFGPGTRLTVT.

This clone was picked up a small number of times. Germline is not matched at one junction end, which may reflect a read error. Other DNA sequences from this sample encode an identical CDR3 as well. The chain carries TRBV14 and TRBJ2-5, with D uncertain. CDR1 and CDR2 from the germline V gene are SGHDN and FVKESK. The CDR3 sequence is 13 residues long. CDR3 nucleotides: TGTGGCAGCAGCCAATCGCCGGGTGGTACCCAGTACTTC. Translated: CGSSQSPGGTQYF.

With regard to this clone: A far bigger clonotype differs at one base, so this is likely a read error. V is TRBV9 and J is TRBJ1-1; D not resolved. The CDR3 is made up of 13 amino acids. V gave up 4 bases and J gave up 5 bases, with 12 bases separating them. In germline, CDR1 is SGDLS, CDR2 YYNGEE. CDR3 sequence reads: CASSLETATEAFF. The CDR3, as DNA: TGTGCCAGCAGCTTGGAAACAGCTACTGAAGCTTTCTTT.

A few counts support this clone. Given a far larger clone just one base away, this is likely a sequencing read error. Other DNA variants within this sample encode the same CDR3. V is TRBV29-1 and J is TRBJ2-7; no firm D call. The CDR3 totals 11 residues. Germline V gene lookup returns CDR1 SQVTM and CDR2 ANQGSEA. The CDR3 sequence: CSVEAGYEQYF. In DNA, the CDR3 is TGCAGCGTCGAAGCTGGCTACGAGCAGTACTTC.

The genes are TRBV29-1 and TRBJ2-4; D not certain. The CDR3 consists of 12 residues. Germline CDR1 reads SQVTM; CDR2 reads ANQGSEA. V was pared by 6 bases and J by 6 bases, with 12 bases between. The CDR3 DNA is TGCAGCGTGCTTGCGGCAGGAAACATTCAGTACTTC. Protein product: CSVLAAGNIQYF.

In the case of this clone: A single base is all that separates this from a far larger clone, so a read error is likely. The chain has TRBV29-1 and TRBJ2-7; weak D call: TRBD2 (6 bases). The J call is in doubt because the DNA end fits TRBJ2-1 better. Germline V gene sequence: CDR1 SQVTM, CDR2 ANQGSEA. The CDR3 loop spans 11 amino acids. The CDR3 region has the DNA TGCAGCGTCGAAGCGGGCTACGAGCAGTTCTTC. Its translation is CSVEAGYEQFF.

This chain joins TRBV7-4 and TRBJ2-7, with 12 bases aligning to TRBD2. CDR1 is SGHVT, CDR2 SQSDAQ, per germline. J was trimmed by 2 bases and V by 10 bases; bases with no gene match: 9. The length of the CDR3 is 15 residues. This chain's CDR3 is CATRTSGTVTYEQYF. The DNA for the CDR3 is TGTGCCACGCGGACTAGCGGGACAGTAACCTACGAGCAGTACTTC.

This clone has just one count. Sequence at one end of the junction differs from germline and may be a read error. The chain couples TRBV29-1 to TRBJ2-1, with a possible D match to TRBD2 (6 bases). Germline CDR1 SQVTM, CDR2 ANQGSEA. This CDR3 is built from 15 residues. CDR3 region: CSVEGAGPVYNGQFF. In DNA form, the CDR3 reads TGCAGCGTTGAAGGTGCGGGACCAGTATACAATGGGCAGTTCTTC.

This clone came up a few times. A far larger clone is a single base away, which makes a read error likely. The V call is TRBV7-2, the J call TRBJ2-1, with 12 bases aligning to TRBD2. Trimming removed 5 bases from V and 0 bases from J; junction bases left unmatched: 8. This CDR3 comprises 18 residues. CDR1 is SGHTA and CDR2 is FQGNSA in the germline V gene. The chain's CDR3 is CASSTGLAGKGSYNEQFF. The CDR3 region has the DNA TGTGCCAGCAGCACTGGACTAGCGGGAAAAGGCTCCTACAATGAGCAGTTCTTC. The full variable domain, in which reference TRBV7-2 and TRBJ2-1 provide the parts outside the CDR3, is GAGVSQSPSNKVTEKGKDVELRCDPISGHTALYWYRQSLGQGLEFLIYFQGNSAPDKSGLPSDRFSAERTGGSVSTLTIQRTQQEDSAVYLCASSTGLAGKGSYNEQFFGPGTRLTVL.

This rearrangement joins TRBV18 to TRBJ2-1; tentatively, D is TRBD2 (6 bases). There are 13 residues in the CDR3. Trimming shortened V by 8 bases and J by 8 bases, and 16 bases separated the two germline ends. CDR1 and CDR2 (germline): KGHSH, LQKENI. CDR3 sequence: CASSVAGGDEQFF. The CDR3, as DNA: TGTGCCAGCAGCGTAGCCGGAGGGGATGAGCAGTTCTTC.

With regard to this clone: A far larger clone is one nucleotide away, so this likely arose from a read error. V gene TRBV14 combines with J gene TRBJ2-5; D remains unclear. The end of the DNA is better explained by TRBJ2-7, so the J call may be wrong. CDR1 is SGHDN and CDR2 is FVKESK in the germline V gene. This CDR3 comprises 14 residues. Written as DNA, the CDR3 is TGTGCCAGCAGCCAAATTGCAGGATCCTACGAGCAGTACTTC. Encoded protein: CASSQIAGSYEQYF.

This clone has only a few counts. This likely reflects a read error, since a far larger clone is one base away. The chain has TRBV14 and TRBJ2-3; the D is unclear. Germline V gene lookup returns CDR1 SGHDN and CDR2 FVKESK. The CDR3 contains 13 residues. The CDR3 reads CASIQSPGGTQYF. The CDR3 nucleotides read TGTGCCAGCATCCAATCTCCCGGCGGTACGCAGTATTTT.

The table lists this clone with a few counts. The rearrangement links TRBV11-2 to TRBJ2-5; 10 nucleotides match TRBD2. The end of the DNA aligns better with TRBJ2-7, so the J call may be wrong. This CDR3 contains 16 residues. From germline, CDR1 is SGHAT and CDR2 FQNNGV. The CDR3 DNA sequence: TGTGCCAGCAGCTTAGCTTGGGTAGCGGGGGGAAACGAGCAGTACTTC. Amino acid sequence: CASSLAWVAGGNEQYF.

The chain is built from TRBV4-1 and TRBJ1-5; the D gene is possibly TRBD1 (6 bases). Germline V gives CDR1 MGHRA, CDR2 YSYEKL. Trimming stripped 0 bases from V and 4 bases from J, with 13 bases between. This CDR3 comprises 16 residues. Written as DNA, the CDR3 is TGCGCCAGCAGCCAAGATCCCCGGGACATAAATCAGCCCCAGCATTTT. It encodes CASSQDPRDINQPQHF.

The table lists this clone with many counts. The chain carries TRBV11-2 and TRBJ2-5; the D gene could be TRBD1 or TRBD2 (6 bases each). The V gene's germline CDR1 is SGHAT and CDR2 FQNNGV. V was cut by 1 base and J by 3 bases, with 12 bases left in between. The CDR3 contains 15 residues. The CDR3, as DNA: TGTGCCAGCAGCTTAGCCCCGGAGGGGGAAGAGACCCAGTACTTC. This encodes CASSLAPEGEETQYF.

Remarks on this clone: A single base is all that separates this from a far larger clone, so a read error is likely. This sequence joins TRBV29-1 and TRBJ1-4; tentatively, D is TRBD1 (6 bases). Trimming removed 6 bases at V and 2 bases at J, with 13 bases between. This CDR3 region has 14 residues. Germline V gene lookup returns CDR1 SQVTM and CDR2 ANQGSEA. This chain's CDR3 is CSVGIGGTNEKLFF. Written as DNA, the CDR3 is TGCAGCGTGGGGATAGGGGGTACTAATGAAAAACTGTTTTTT.

This clone was seen a handful of times. The genes are TRBV7-6 and TRBJ2-2, with a possible D match to TRBD1 (5 bases). V was shortened by 6 bases and J by 3 bases, with 14 bases between the two germline ends. Germline CDR1 is SGHVS and CDR2 is FNYEAQ. There are 15 residues in the CDR3. The CDR3, as DNA: TGTGCCAGCAGTTACTCGGTGACAGACACCGGGGAGCTGTTTTTT. It translates to CASSYSVTDTGELFF.